This entry is about one T cell receptor (beta chain). Its antigen is as yet unknown. The data originate from a study of T cell responses to AZD1222 COVID-19 vaccine. General study findings and limits: Sampling that yielded the repertoires occurred only after the peak T cell response. Targeting of unmutated variant regions was reportedly seen in nearly half of spike-specific TCRs.

TCRdb's table, derived via immunoSEQ multiplex PCR, lists solely in-frame clones and lacks some. Altogether 86,000 or so clones are present, around nine tenths being singletons, with the ten largest covering 3.5% to 5%. Deletions cut 0 bases from V and 2 bases from J, with 11 bases between. CDR1 and CDR2 (germline): PRHDT, FYEKMQ (reference sequence). The CDR3 has 15 amino acids. The TCR comes from an adult in good health. Specimen: peripheral blood, collected on day 0 of MenACWY control vaccination. The chain recombines TRBV13 with TRBJ2-7; D is perhaps TRBD2 (6 bases). The CDR3 DNA reads as TGTGCCAGCAGCTTAGGACTAGCCCCGACCTACGAGCAGTACTTC. Its protein is CASSLGLAPTYEQYF.